These 24 T cell receptor beta chains came from one sample sequenced in a study of T cells in Graves' hyperthyroidism and ophthalmopathy. TCR beta CDR3 sequences were amplified from RNA transcripts. The HTBI primer set was used in a first-round RT-PCR of the TCR CDR3. TCRdb processed the multiplex PCR reads anew with MiXCR; each CDR3 protein has one entry. The sample holds under 650,000 distinct CDR3 sequences, about a sixth seen once. Source material: blood. Every receptor here comes from a woman aged 25 to 45 with Graves' hyperthyroidism.

The table lists this clonotype with many counts. The V gene is TRBV27, the J gene TRBJ1-4; D unclear. From germline, CDR1 is MNHEY and CDR2 SMNVEV (reference sequence). The V and J ends lost 3 bases and 7 bases respectively, with 12 bases between them. This CDR3 comprises 14 residues. Here the CDR3 reads CASSFTGMVEKLFF. The CDR3 coding sequence is TGTGCCAGCAGTTTTACGGGGATGGTTGAAAAACTGTTTTTT.

This clonotype was seen many times. This chain connects TRBV13 to TRBJ2-1, with TRBD2 matching over 9 bases. V was clipped by 5 bases and J by 6 bases; unmatched bases: 8. There are 15 residues in the CDR3. The germline V gene has CDR1 PRHDT and CDR2 FYEKMQ (reference sequence). The DNA for the CDR3 is TGTGCCAGCAGCCCGACTAGCGGTTGGGCCAATGAGCAGTTCTTC. It codes for CASSPTSGWANEQFF.

Of note for this clonotype: With a much larger clone just one base away, this may be a read error. The chain uses TRBV11-1 and TRBJ1-1, with a tentative D call TRBD1 (5 bases). The CDR3 extends over 15 amino acids. Germline lookup yields CDR1 SGHAT and CDR2 FQDESV (reference sequence). The CDR3 nucleotides read TGTGCCAGCAGCTTAGTTCGACAGTTGAACGCTGAAGCTTTCTTT. This sequence encodes CASSLVRQLNAEAFF.

V and J are TRBV20-1 and TRBJ2-3; 12 nucleotides line up with TRBD2. Germline CDR1 and CDR2: DFQATT and SNEGSKA (reference sequence). V gave up 1 base and J gave up 11 bases; unmatched junction bases: 7. The CDR3 consists of 14 residues. The DNA for the CDR3 is TGCAGTGCTAGAGGACTAGCGGGAGCTGTAGGGCAGTATTTT. Protein: CSARGLAGAVGQYF.

This clonotype occurred many times. V gene TRBV12-3 or TRBV12-4 combines with J gene TRBJ2-1, with D unresolved. The CDR3 covers 11 residues. Trimming took 5 bases from V and 7 from J, leaving 6 bases between them. The CDR3 DNA sequence: TGTGCCAGCAGTATTAGAAATGAGCAGTTCTTC. Translated, it gives CASSIRNEQFF.

This clonotype was detected many times. J is TRBJ2-5 and V is TRBV2; TRBD2 matches 9 bases. This CDR3 comprises 14 residues. Germline V lookup: CDR1 SNHLY, CDR2 FYNNEI. Unmatched junction bases numbered 3, after V lost 6 bases and J lost 1 base. The CDR3 here is CASRTSGFQETQYF. The CDR3 DNA follows: TGTGCCAGCAGGACTAGCGGTTTCCAAGAGACCCAGTACTTC.

This clonotype was counted ten times or more. The rearrangement links TRBV28 to TRBJ2-7; 10 positions agree with TRBD2. Germline trimming cut 4 bases from V and 4 bases from J; bases unmatched to any gene: 4. Germline V lookup: CDR1 MDHEN, CDR2 SYDVKM. The CDR3 consists of 14 residues. For the CDR3, the DNA is TGTGCCAGCAGTTACAGCGGGAGGGGATACGAGCAGTACTTC. The encoded protein is CASSYSGRGYEQYF. The complete variable domain, with remaining parts taken from reference TRBV28 and TRBJ2-7, reads DVKVTQSSRYLVKRTGEKVFLECVQDMDHENMFWYRQDPGLGLRLIYFSYDVKMKEKGDIPEGYSVSREKKERFSLILESASTNQTSMYLCASSYSGRGYEQYFGPGTRLTVT.

At least ten counts were recorded for this clonotype. The V and J genes are TRBV6-1 and TRBJ2-7; D might be TRBD2 (5 bases). The CDR3 extends over 13 amino acids. Germline V gene sequence: CDR1 MNHNS, CDR2 SASEGT. The V gene lost 7 bases and the J gene lost 6 bases, with 16 bases spanning the gap. The CDR3 DNA follows: TGTGCCAGCACTCAACCGAGAGGGAGCGAGCAGTACTTC. Its protein product is CASTQPRGSEQYF.

This clonotype was detected a few times. The chain has TRBV15 and TRBJ1-6; D uncertain. CDR1 LNHNV and CDR2 YYDKDF come from the germline V gene (reference sequence). The CDR3 covers 17 residues. V lost 0 bases and J lost 4, with 13 bases in between. CDR3 sequence (DNA): TGTGCCACCAGCAGAGATCCCCCTAGGCAGTATAATTCACCCCTCCACTTT. Translation: CATSRDPPRQYNSPLHF.

In its sample, this clonotype was seen many times. In DNA form, the CDR3 reads TGTGCCACCAGACTAGCGGCGAACACCGGGGAGCTGTTTTTT. This encodes CATRLAANTGELFF. This chain connects TRBV2 to TRBJ2-2; 9 nucleotides align to TRBD2. With V trimmed by 10 bases and J by 0 bases, 3 bases remained unmatched. The CDR3 spans 14 residues. Germline V gene data show CDR1 as SNHLY and CDR2 as FYNNEI. The full variable domain, with the rest looked up from reference TRBV2 and TRBJ2-2, is EPEVTQTPSHQVTQMGQEVILRCVPISNHLYFYWYRQILGQKVEFLVSFYNNEISEKSEIFDDQFSVERPDGSNFTLKIRSTKLEDSAMYFCATRLAANTGELFFGEGSRLTVL.

This clonotype was seen a handful of times. This sequence joins TRBV7-9 and TRBJ1-5, with unresolved D. Per germline, CDR1 SEHNR and CDR2 FQNEAQ (reference sequence). CDR3 size: 14 residues. V lost 5 bases and J lost 6, with 14 bases in between. As DNA, the CDR3 is TGTGCCAGCAGCCCAGTCCTGGGGAGTCAGCCCCAGCATTTT. Translated: CASSPVLGSQPQHF. Full variable domain (remainder filled in from reference TRBV7-9 and TRBJ1-5): DTGVSQNPRHKITKRGQNVTFRCDPISEHNRLYWYRQTLGQGPEFLTYFQNEAQLEKSRLLSDRFSAERPKGSFSTLEIQRTEQGDSAMYLCASSPVLGSQPQHFGDGTRLSIL.

The chain joins TRBV27 to TRBJ2-6; 9 nucleotides align to TRBD1. CDR3 size: 18 residues. The V gene's germline CDR1 is MNHEY and CDR2 SMNVEV (reference sequence). Germline trimming cut 5 bases from V and 4 bases from J; bases unmatched to any gene: 12. The DNA for the CDR3 is TGTGCCAGCAGTCATCTTCCGGGACAGGGAGGAGGGGCCAACGTCCTGACTTTC. Its translation is CASSHLPGQGGGANVLTF.

This clonotype has a count of ten or more. This chain links TRBV11-3 with TRBJ2-1; perhaps TRBD1 as D (5 bases). CDR1 is SGHNT, CDR2 YENEEA, per germline. The ends were cut back, 5 bases at V and 6 bases at J, with 8 bases in the middle. The CDR3 has 12 residues. CDR3 in amino acids: CASSEQANEQFF. CDR3 DNA: TGTGCCAGCAGCGAACAGGCCAATGAGCAGTTCTTC.

This clonotype was observed a few times. The chain uses TRBV5-5 and TRBJ2-7, with 8 positions matching TRBD1. V shed 0 bases and J 2 bases; nucleotides not matched to a gene: 7. The CDR3 contains 16 residues. In germline, CDR1 is SGHKS, CDR2 YYEKEE (reference sequence). DNA of the CDR3: TGTGCCAGCAGCTTGGCCGAAGACAGGGGTCCCTACGAGCAGTACTTC. It is translated as CASSLAEDRGPYEQYF.

This clonotype has more than one count but fewer than ten. J is TRBJ1-5 and V is TRBV7-2, with TRBD1 matching 8 bases. Germline lookup yields CDR1 SGHTA and CDR2 FQGNSA. Losses at the gene ends were 1 base for V and 4 bases for J; bases not matched to a gene: 3. This CDR3 has 15 amino acids. The CDR3 protein is CASSLGRQGNQPQHF. The DNA of the CDR3 is TGTGCCAGCAGCTTAGGAAGACAGGGGAATCAGCCCCAGCATTTT.

This clonotype turned up a few times. This chain links TRBV20-1 with TRBJ1-2, with D possibly being TRBD1 (5 bases). CDR1 and CDR2 (germline): DFQATT, SNEGSKA (reference sequence). V lost 0 bases and J 4 bases, leaving 9 bases between the germline ends. The CDR3 extends over 13 amino acids. The CDR3 spells CSARDKQAYGYTF. In DNA form, the CDR3 reads TGCAGTGCTAGAGATAAACAGGCCTATGGCTACACCTTC.

Only a few counts were recorded for this clonotype. In nucleotides, the CDR3 is TGTGCCAGCAGCTACTCGGGGGGACAGCCCCAGCATTTT. It specifies CASSYSGGQPQHF. The J gene is TRBJ1-5, the V gene TRBV11-2, with D perhaps TRBD1 (5 bases). V shed 4 bases and J shed 7 bases, with 11 bases lying between them. The V gene's germline CDR1 is SGHAT and CDR2 FQNNGV. This CDR3 spans 13 amino acids.

Many counts were recorded for this clonotype. The chain combines TRBV2 with TRBJ1-4, with a weak D call TRBD1 (5 bases). Germline V gene sequence: CDR1 SNHLY, CDR2 FYNNEI. The V and J ends lost 6 bases and 8 bases respectively, with 10 bases between them. This CDR3 contains 12 residues. The CDR3 loop reads CASRGVEEKLFF. The CDR3 bases are TGTGCCAGCAGGGGGGTGGAAGAAAAACTGTTTTTT.

This clonotype was picked up a small number of times. This sequence joins TRBV7-9 and TRBJ1-1; D is unclear. The CDR3 spans 15 residues. Trimming shortened V by 1 base and J by 4 bases, and 13 bases separated the two germline ends. The germline gives CDR1 SEHNR, CDR2 FQNEAQ (reference sequence). CDR3 in DNA: TGTGCCAGCAGCTTAGGCGGTGGCAAGGCCACTGAAGCTTTCTTT. It encodes CASSLGGGKATEAFF.

The sample holds many counts of this clonotype. The V call is TRBV18, the J call TRBJ2-1; the match to TRBD2 covers 7 bases. Germline values: CDR1 KGHSH, CDR2 LQKENI. Germline trimming cut 1 base from V and 6 bases from J; bases unmatched to any gene: 3. The CDR3 runs 14 residues. CDR3 protein: CASSPQGGVNEQFF. The CDR3, as DNA: TGTGCCAGCTCACCACAGGGAGGGGTCAATGAGCAGTTCTTC.

This clonotype was seen ten or more times. The V gene is TRBV7-2, the J gene TRBJ2-7; 7 nucleotides align to TRBD2. After removal of 5 bases from V and 6 bases from J, the junction contained 4 bases not matched to a gene. The V gene's germline CDR1 is SGHTA and CDR2 FQGNSA. CDR3 length: 12 residues. CDR3 in amino acids: CASSRWGGEQYF. The CDR3 coding sequence is TGTGCCAGCAGCCGCTGGGGGGGCGAGCAGTACTTC.

This clonotype was seen at least ten times. V usage is TRBV7-2 and J usage is TRBJ2-3; 10 nucleotides line up with TRBD1. The CDR3 runs 14 residues. The germline V gene encodes CDR1 SGHTA and CDR2 FQGNSA. J lost 4 bases, V lost 6 bases, and 4 bases had no gene match. Written as DNA, the CDR3 is TGTGCCAGCAGTCGCGGACAGGGGGCAGATACGCAGTATTTT. It codes for CASSRGQGADTQYF. The variable domain in full, with the rest retrieved from reference TRBV7-2 and TRBJ2-3, is GAGVSQSPSNKVTEKGKDVELRCDPISGHTALYWYRQSLGQGLEFLIYFQGNSAPDKSGLPSDRFSAERTGGSVSTLTIQRTQQEDSAVYLCASSRGQGADTQYFGPGTRLTVL.

This chain uses TRBV20-1 with TRBJ2-1, with 8 bases matching TRBD1. The CDR3 spans 15 residues. The V gene end was trimmed by 5 bases and the J gene end by 12 bases; junction bases not matched to a gene: 18. Per the germline V gene, CDR1 is DFQATT and CDR2 is SNEGSKA (reference sequence). CDR3 sequence (DNA): TGCAGTGCTCGGACAGGGCAACTGTATGTGGAGGCGCAGTTCTTC. Translation gives CSARTGQLYVEAQFF.

This clonotype has just a few counts. This chain joins TRBV9 and TRBJ1-1, with 7 bases aligning to TRBD1. The length of the CDR3 is 14 residues. Germline CDR1 SGDLS, CDR2 YYNGEE. Trimming cost V 3 bases and J 4 bases; bases outside gene matches: 6. The CDR3 nucleotides are TGTGCCAGCAGCGCCACAGGGGAATTCACTGAAGCTTTCTTT. Its protein product is CASSATGEFTEAFF.